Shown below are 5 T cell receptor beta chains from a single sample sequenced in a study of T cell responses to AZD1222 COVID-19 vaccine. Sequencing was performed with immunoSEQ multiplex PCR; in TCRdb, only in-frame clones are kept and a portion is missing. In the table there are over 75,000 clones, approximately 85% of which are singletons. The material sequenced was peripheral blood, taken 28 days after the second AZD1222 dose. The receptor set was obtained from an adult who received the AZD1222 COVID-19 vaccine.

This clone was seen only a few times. This chain's CDR3 is CATSDLSGRYF. The CDR3 nucleotides are TGTGCCACCAGTGATTTGTCAGGTCGCTACTTC. The V call is TRBV24-1, the J call TRBJ2-5; D uncertain. In germline, CDR1 is KGHDR, CDR2 SFDVKD. V lost 0 bases to trimming and J lost 14 bases, with 9 bases between them. The CDR3 extends over 11 amino acids.

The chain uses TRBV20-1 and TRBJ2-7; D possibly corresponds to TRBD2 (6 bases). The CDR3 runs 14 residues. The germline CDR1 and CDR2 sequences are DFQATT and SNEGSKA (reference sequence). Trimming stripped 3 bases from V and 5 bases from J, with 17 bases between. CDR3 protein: CSASGGGIVHEQYF. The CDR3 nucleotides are TGCAGTGCTAGTGGCGGCGGGATCGTCCACGAGCAGTACTTC.

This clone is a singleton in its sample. CDR3 protein: CASSLGLHNEQFF. The DNA for the CDR3 is TGTGCCAGCAGCTTAGGGCTGCACAATGAGCAGTTCTTC. The chain recombines TRBV11-2 with TRBJ2-1; D ambiguous. The CDR3 covers 13 residues. V was trimmed by 1 base and J by 5 bases, leaving 6 bases between them. Germline values: CDR1 SGHAT, CDR2 FQNNGV. Together with reference TRBV11-2 and TRBJ2-1, the CDR3 gives the full variable domain: EAGVAQSPRYKIIEKRQSVAFWCNPISGHATLYWYQQILGQGPKLLIQFQNNGVVDDSQLPKDRFSAERLKGVDSTLKIQPAKLEDSAVYLCASSLGLHNEQFFGPGTRLTVL.

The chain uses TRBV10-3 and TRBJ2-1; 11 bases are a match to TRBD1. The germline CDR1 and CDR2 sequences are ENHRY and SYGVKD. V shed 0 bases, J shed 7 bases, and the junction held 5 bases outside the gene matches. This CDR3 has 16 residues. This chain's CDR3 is CAISESGQGAGNEQFF. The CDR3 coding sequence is TGTGCCATCAGTGAGTCTGGACAGGGGGCGGGGAATGAGCAGTTCTTC.

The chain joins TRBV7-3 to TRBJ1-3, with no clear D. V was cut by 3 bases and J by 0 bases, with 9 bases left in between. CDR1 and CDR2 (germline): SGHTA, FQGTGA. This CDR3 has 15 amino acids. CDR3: CASSLGHSSGNTIYF. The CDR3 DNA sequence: TGTGCCAGCAGCTTGGGCCACTCCTCTGGAAACACCATATATTTT.